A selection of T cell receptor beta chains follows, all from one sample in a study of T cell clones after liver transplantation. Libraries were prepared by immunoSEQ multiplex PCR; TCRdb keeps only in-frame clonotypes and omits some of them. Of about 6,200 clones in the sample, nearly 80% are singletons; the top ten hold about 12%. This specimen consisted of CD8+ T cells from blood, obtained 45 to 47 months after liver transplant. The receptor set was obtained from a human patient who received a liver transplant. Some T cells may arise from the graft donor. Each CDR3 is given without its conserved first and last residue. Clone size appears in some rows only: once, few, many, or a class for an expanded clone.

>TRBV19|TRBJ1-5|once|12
ASSIAQSNQPQH
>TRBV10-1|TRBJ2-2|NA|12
ASSRGHLTGELF
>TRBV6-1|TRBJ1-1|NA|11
ASSEAWYTEAF
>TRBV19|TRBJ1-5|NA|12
ASSWGAGERPQH
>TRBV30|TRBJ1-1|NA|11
AWSGGQNTEAF
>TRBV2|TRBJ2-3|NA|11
ASGDWAFDTQY
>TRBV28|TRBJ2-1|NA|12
ASSLREGRDEQF
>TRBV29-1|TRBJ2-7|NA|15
SVVGLAGGLGENEQY
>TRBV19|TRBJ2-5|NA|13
ASSTLGTAQETQY
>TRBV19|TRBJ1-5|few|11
ASSLNSNQPQH
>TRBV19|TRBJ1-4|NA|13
ATHPPGQLNEKLF
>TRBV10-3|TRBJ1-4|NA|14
AISEIRQGTNEKLF
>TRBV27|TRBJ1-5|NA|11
ASSLQGDQPQH
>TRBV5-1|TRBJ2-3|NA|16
ASSLAQQGTSSTDTQY
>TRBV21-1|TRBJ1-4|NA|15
ASRRSLYKVHNEKLF
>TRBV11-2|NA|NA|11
ASSYTDSYEQY
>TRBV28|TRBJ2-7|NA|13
ASSPMGGGTYEQY
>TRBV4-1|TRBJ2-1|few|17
ASSQARASGRGAYNEQF
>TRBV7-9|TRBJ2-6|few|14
ASSFLPSGRANVLT
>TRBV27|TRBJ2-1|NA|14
ASSLYGINGGNEQF
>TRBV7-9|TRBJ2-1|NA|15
ASSLEAGPRSYNEQF
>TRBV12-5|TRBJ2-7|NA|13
ASGLWVGGRYEQY
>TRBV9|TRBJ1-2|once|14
ASSVGALWGSGGYT
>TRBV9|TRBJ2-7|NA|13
ASSVAGREDYEQY
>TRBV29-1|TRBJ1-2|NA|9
SVEQDYGYT
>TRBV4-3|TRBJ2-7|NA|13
ASSQEGRGSYEQY
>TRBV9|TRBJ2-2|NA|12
ASSVVGNTGELF
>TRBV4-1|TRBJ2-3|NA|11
ASRPGLTDTQY
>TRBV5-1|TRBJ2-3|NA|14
ASSWMGQAFTDTQY